Here is one T cell receptor (beta chain) with its context. The antigen it binds to is not known. Base-call qualities are not available, and no considerably larger clone is one nucleotide away. Via the germline V gene (reference sequence), CDR1 is SGHKS and CDR2 YYEKEE. From the cysteine up to the phenylalanine, the CDR3 has a length of 19 residues. CDR3 DNA is the only sequence kept; it has 57 bases, read in frame from the first base. V lost 1 base and J lost 2 bases; the stretch between them is 23 bases long. The donors were healthy, HIV-negative adults with no recently reported acute infections or vaccinations. Only Caucasian adults living in Nashville, Tennessee, USA were represented among the donors. CD4+ T cells were enriched by magnetic negative selection; naive cells were then positively selected on CD45RA, and the negative fraction formed the memory subset. Blood was obtained by leukapheresis, after which PBMCs were separated by Ficoll-Histopaque density gradient centrifugation and cryopreserved in liquid nitrogen vapor phase. Analytical flow cytometry was used to check the purity and quantity of every magnetically sorted T cell population. Genomic DNA was isolated from every sorted fraction and measured by UV absorbance on a Nanodrop 2000c.

Using the deep immunoSEQ assay, TCR CDR3 regions were amplified from genomic DNA by multiplex PCR. Extracted genomic DNA from each cell subset was distributed evenly across all wells of several immunoSEQ 96-well plates, and each plate was treated as a replicate. For sorted subsets, each replicate PCR was loaded with approximately 190 ng genomic DNA, equivalent to approximately 33,000 T cell genomes. Purified libraries were measured with a Qubit 3.0 fluorometer, size-checked on a Bioanalyzer 2100, and measured again with the KAPA Library Quantification kit. Every immunoSEQ 96-well plate was sequenced on a dedicated single-read 150-cycle Illumina NextSeq 550 flow cell. The study's own analysis went as follows. Because the immunoSEQ output held only junctional sequences and lacked quality scores, the filtering could not match the filtering applied to full-length reads. To assign V/J genes and CDR3, sequences were annotated against IMGT germline references using PyIR, a Python wrapper for IgBLAST v1.9. Any read was removed if the V/J assignment was weak (E-value above 1e-6), the CDR3 was missing, or the read contained stop codons, out-of-frame junctions, or ambiguous translated residues. V3J clonotypes were defined by identical inferred V gene, J gene, and CDR3 amino acid sequence. To compute the percentage overlap between repertoires, the number of shared unique clonotypes was divided by the size of the smaller repertoire. Repertoire richness was assessed with RTK rarefaction, the Chao1 estimator, and Recon v2.1 estimates of unobserved clonotypes. OLGA was used to compute generation probabilities for all TCRbeta clonotypes that the gDNA method yielded from a few donors. Sourced from immuneACCESS, this table was stored by TCRdb with only in-frame sequences that have V and J called. A share of the clones is absent; for the studies checked, an unresolved V gene accounts for under half, and the remainder has no known explanation. The V and J calls and clone size are taken from that table; D and trimming were inferred from the DNA. For this sample the table gives under 300,000 clones, of which 65% were detected only once. The ten largest clones represent approximately 12% of the sample.

The data were taken from a study of shared clonotypes between healthy human individuals (TCRdb year 2020). Regarding the study in general: A couple of women and a few men aged 18 to 49 years were included in the cohort. For each donor, CD4 naive and CD4 memory were each given three plates, CD8 naive was given two plates, and CD8 memory was given one plate. To increase sequencing depth and limit assay-specific biases, TCR repertoire library preparation and sequencing were carried out by different laboratories using diverse techniques. The study deeply sequenced blood TCR repertoires of five healthy adults to estimate repertoire size and the extent of clonotype sharing between individuals. Leukapheresis yielded between about 0.9 and 9.5 billion PBMCs per donor. Summary of the overall study and its limitations: Sampling was restricted to blood, and TCR repertoires in tissues likely differ from the TCR repertoires found in blood. Pairwise subsampling indicated that sequencing depth was expected to affect the degree of clonotype sharing among donors. Sharing across several donors was observed for about 5% of naive CD4, less than 4% of naive CD8, over 2% of memory CD4, and about 0.4% of memory CD8 clonotypes. Even with the large sequencing depth, rarefaction of the sorted-subset datasets indicated that sequencing was incomplete. The genetic and exposure-history diversity represented was limited by the small number of donors. Naive subsets generally had larger estimated clonotype richness than memory subsets did. Compared with non-shared clonotypes, clonotypes shared by all four sorted-subset donors had higher generation probabilities.

This receptor chain uses TRBV5-5 and TRBJ2-3, with no confident D gene call. What was sequenced was memory CD4+ T cells sorted from blood. What this sample's cell subset or site label stands for: CD45RA-negative fraction. The TCR sequence derives from a man in his thirties or forties in good health. In nucleotides, the sequence is TGTGCCAGCAGCTTGCACTCATTTACCCTTGGGTCCTACACAGATACGCAGTATTTT. Its protein reads: CASSLHSFTLGSYTDTQYF.